This T cell receptor beta chain was recovered during a study of control samples from healthy donors and cancer patients. The CDR3 totals 18 residues. Deletions cut 5 bases from V and 0 bases from J, with 20 bases between. Germline CDR1 reads SEHNR; CDR2 reads FQNEAQ (reference sequence). The data were produced by immunoSEQ multiplex PCR, yet TCRdb's version contains in-frame clones alone and is incomplete. The sample comprises approximately 100,000 clones, around 89% of which are singletons, and more than 7% rests with the top ten. The chain has TRBV7-9 and TRBJ1-3; a possible D gene is TRBD1 (6 bases). The sample comprised blood. This sequence was found in a man aged 30 to 39 in good health. The chain's CDR3 is CASSPLGGGPFSGNTIYF. CDR3 coding DNA: TGTGCCAGCAGCCCATTAGGTGGGGGGCCTTTCTCTGGAAACACCATATATTTT. Full variable domain (rest looked up from reference TRBV7-9 and TRBJ1-3): DTGVSQNPRHKITKRGQNVTFRCDPISEHNRLYWYRQTLGQGPEFLTYFQNEAQLEKSRLLSDRFSAERPKGSFSTLEIQRTEQGDSAMYLCASSPLGGGPFSGNTIYFGEGSWLTVV.